The source of this TCR beta chain is a study of blood T cell repertoires in COVID-19. Study-wide context: Acute-phase and convalescent COVID-19 samples originated in the United States, Italy and Spain. From T cells, B-cell-depleted T cells, or PBMCs came the material, which was cDNA or gDNA.

Source study methods: The authors estimated nucleated cell counts from reference gene primer amplification. Produced via immunoSEQ multiplex PCR; TCRdb's table is partial and in-frame only. The V and J calls and clone size were taken over from that table, and D and trimming were inferred from the DNA. This sample has around 700,000 clones; more than 80% occur once, and the top ten carry over 0.2%. V shed 3 bases and J shed 7 bases, with 16 bases lying between them. The CDR3 is 15 residues long. Germline V gene sequence: CDR1 LGHNA, CDR2 YSLEER. The V call is TRBV4-3, the J call TRBJ1-5; a weak D match, TRBD1 (6 bases). The sequence was obtained from a young woman with acute or convalescent COVID-19. The sequencing sample was made of peripheral blood. This CDR3 reads CASSQTLRGMQPQHF. In nucleotides, the CDR3 is TGCGCCAGCAGCCAGACTCTCAGGGGAATGCAGCCCCAGCATTTT.